The 10 T cell receptor beta chains listed next were all sequenced from one sample in a study of shared clonotypes between healthy human individuals. Assay: immunoSEQ multiplex PCR; the TCRdb copy retains only in-frame clones and omits some. This sample carries a few million clones, about 90% of them seen once, and the ten largest clones take roughly 0.34%. What was sequenced was naive CD4+ T cells from PBMCs. Subset denoted: CD45RA+ positively selected. The source is a man aged 18 to 30 in good health. Some clones in this sample may be carry-over from other donors' samples.

The V call is TRBV28, the J call TRBJ1-2; the D is unclear. V lost 7 bases and J 8 bases, leaving 14 bases between the germline ends. Per the germline V gene, CDR1 is MDHEN and CDR2 is SYDVKM. The CDR3 has 12 residues. This chain's CDR3 is CASTEQSKGYTF. The DNA of the CDR3 is TGTGCCAGCACGGAACAATCCAAAGGCTACACCTTC.

This chain links TRBV7-2 with TRBJ1-2; D is unclear. Per the germline V gene, CDR1 is SGHTA and CDR2 is FQGNSA. Trimming took off 1 base at V and 5 bases at J, with 11 bases between the two ends. The CDR3 is made up of 14 amino acids. The CDR3: CASSLVSAGYGYTF. Written as DNA, the CDR3 is TGTGCCAGCAGCTTAGTATCGGCTGGGTATGGCTACACCTTC.

The V and J genes are TRBV9 and TRBJ1-1; D remains unclear. V lost 0 bases to trimming and J lost 5 bases, with 11 bases between them. Germline lookup yields CDR1 SGDLS and CDR2 YYNGEE. CDR3 length equals 14 residues. The CDR3 sequence: CASSVGLGWTEAFF. CDR3 nucleotides: TGTGCCAGCAGCGTAGGTCTAGGATGGACTGAAGCTTTCTTT.

This clone was detected only once. The same CDR3 arises from other DNA sequences in this sample as well. The V gene is TRBV7-2, the J gene TRBJ2-7, with 8 bases aligning to TRBD1. This CDR3 contains 15 residues. Germline trimming cut 3 bases from V and 0 bases from J; bases unmatched to any gene: 4. Looked up from germline, CDR1 is SGHTA and CDR2 is FQGNSA. CDR3: CASSLTGASSYEQYF. CDR3 sequence (DNA): TGTGCCAGCAGCTTGACAGGGGCGAGCTCCTACGAGCAGTACTTC.

The V and J genes are TRBV6-6 and TRBJ1-1; D gene uncertain. The CDR3 consists of 12 residues. The germline V gene has CDR1 MNHNY and CDR2 SVGAGI (reference sequence). Trimming stripped 7 bases from V and 1 base from J, with 7 bases between. CDR3 sequence (DNA): TGTGCCAGCAACATTAAGAACACTGAAGCTTTCTTT. Its translation: CASNIKNTEAFF.

J is TRBJ1-5 and V is TRBV28, with D uncertain. V lost 8 bases and J 1 base, leaving 9 bases between the germline ends. Per germline, CDR1 MDHEN and CDR2 SYDVKM. CDR3 size: 13 residues. The CDR3 is CASQDYSNQPQHF. The CDR3 region has the DNA TGTGCCAGCCAGGACTACAGCAATCAGCCCCAGCATTTT.

The CDR3 DNA reads as TGTGCCAGCAGCTCCCGCCAGGGGAGCTCTGGAAACACCATATATTTT. Its protein product is CASSSRQGSSGNTIYF. This sequence joins TRBV5-4 and TRBJ1-3, with D maybe TRBD1 (6 bases). The V gene lost 3 bases and the J gene lost 0 bases, with 13 bases spanning the gap. This CDR3 has 16 amino acids. CDR1 is SGHNT and CDR2 is YYREEE in the germline V gene (reference sequence).

This clone has only a few counts. V and J are TRBV30 and TRBJ1-4; unclear D gene. Between the trimmed V and J ends, which lost 0 bases and 5 bases, there was a span of 7 bases. The CDR3 contains 13 residues. Per germline, CDR1 GTSNPN and CDR2 SVGIG (reference sequence). CDR3 DNA sequence: TGTGCCTGGAGTGTACAGCAGAATGAAAAACTGTTTTTT. Translating gives CAWSVQQNEKLFF.

V is TRBV11-1 and J is TRBJ1-2; D uncertain. The CDR3 loop spans 14 amino acids. Between the trimmed V and J ends, which lost 5 bases and 0 bases, there was a span of 10 bases. From germline, CDR1 is SGHAT and CDR2 FQDESV (reference sequence). CDR3 protein: CASSPRRANYGYTF. The CDR3 coding sequence is TGTGCCAGCAGCCCCCGACGGGCTAACTATGGCTACACCTTC.

The gene calls are TRBV7-9 and TRBJ2-5; 7 bases map to TRBD2. Looked up from germline, CDR1 is SEHNR and CDR2 is FQNEAQ (reference sequence). Trimming took 4 bases from V and 0 from J; bases not matched to a gene: 5. The CDR3 covers 15 residues. The chain's CDR3 is CASSSREGYQETQYF. The CDR3, as DNA: TGTGCCAGCAGCTCAAGGGAGGGTTACCAAGAGACCCAGTACTTC.